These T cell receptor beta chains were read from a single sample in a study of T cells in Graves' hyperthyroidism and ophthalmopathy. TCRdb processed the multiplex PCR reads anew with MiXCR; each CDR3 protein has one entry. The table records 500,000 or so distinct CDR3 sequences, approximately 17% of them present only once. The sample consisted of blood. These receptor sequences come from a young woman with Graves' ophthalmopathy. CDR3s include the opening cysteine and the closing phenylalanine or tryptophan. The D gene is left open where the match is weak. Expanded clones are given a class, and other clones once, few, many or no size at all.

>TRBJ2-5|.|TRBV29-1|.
CSVEEGIRGGRYQETQYF
TGCAGCGTTGAAGAGGGGATTCGGGGAGGTCGGTACCAAGAGACCCAGTACTTC
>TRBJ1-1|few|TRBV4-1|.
CASSQVGLGDTEAFF
TGCGCCAGCAGCCAAGTGGGCTTGGGGGACACTGAAGCTTTCTTT
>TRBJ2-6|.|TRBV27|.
CASTYGSSGANVLTF
TGTGCCAGCACATATGGGAGCTCTGGGGCCAACGTCCTGACTTTC
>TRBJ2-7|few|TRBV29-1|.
CSVLGIPPPYEQYF
TGCAGCGTTTTAGGCATCCCCCCGCCCTACGAGCAGTACTTC
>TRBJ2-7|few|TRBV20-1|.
CSARTGESYEQYF
TGCAGTGCTAGAACGGGGGAGTCCTACGAGCAGTACTTC
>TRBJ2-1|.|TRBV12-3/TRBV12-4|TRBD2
CASTGELAGNNEQFF
TGTGCCAGCACGGGAGAGCTAGCGGGTAACAATGAGCAGTTCTTC
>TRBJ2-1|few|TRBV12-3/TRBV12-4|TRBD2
CASSLLAGGLRYNEQFF
TGTGCCAGCAGTCTCTTAGCGGGAGGGCTCCGATACAATGAGCAGTTCTTC
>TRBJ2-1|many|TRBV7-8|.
CASTLRGRTSSYNEQFF
TGTGCCAGCACCCTCAGGGGTCGGACTTCCTCCTACAATGAGCAGTTCTTC
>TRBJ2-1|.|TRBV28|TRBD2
CASSLGLAGGWQFF
TGTGCCAGCAGTTTAGGGTTAGCGGGAGGGTGGCAGTTCTTC
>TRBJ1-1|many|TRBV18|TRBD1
CASLGQGASTEAFF
TGTGCCAGTCTAGGACAGGGGGCGAGCACTGAAGCTTTCTTT
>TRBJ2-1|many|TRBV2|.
CASSEALLSGEQFF
TGTGCCAGCAGTGAAGCGCTTCTCTCGGGGGAGCAGTTCTTC
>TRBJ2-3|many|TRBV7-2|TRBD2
CASSFREGPDTQYF
TGTGCCAGCAGCTTCCGGGAGGGCCCGGATACGCAGTATTTT
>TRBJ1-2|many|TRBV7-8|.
CASSSDGVGYGYTF
TGTGCCAGCAGCTCGGACGGGGTTGGCTATGGCTACACCTTC
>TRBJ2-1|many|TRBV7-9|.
CASSSLPSNEQFF
TGTGCCAGCAGCTCGTTACCCTCGAATGAGCAGTTCTTC
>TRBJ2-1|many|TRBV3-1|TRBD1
CASSQAGTGNNEQFF
TGTGCCAGCAGCCAAGCCGGGACAGGGAACAATGAGCAGTTCTTC
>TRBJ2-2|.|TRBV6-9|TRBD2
CASSYYATTSGGADDTGELFF
TGTGCCAGCAGTTATTACGCCACGACTAGCGGGGGGGCGGATGACACCGGGGAGCTGTTTTTT
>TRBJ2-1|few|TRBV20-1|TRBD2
CSARGSGLAVYNEQFF
TGCAGTGCTAGAGGATCCGGACTAGCGGTTTACAATGAGCAGTTCTTC
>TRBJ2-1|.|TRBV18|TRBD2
CASSSVAGGFLTEQFF
TGTGCCAGCTCATCAGTAGCGGGGGGGTTTCTTACTGAGCAGTTCTTC
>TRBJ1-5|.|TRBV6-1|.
CASSPRGRGNSNQPQHF
TGTGCCAGCAGCCCCCGGGGGCGGGGGAACAGCAATCAGCCCCAGCATTTT
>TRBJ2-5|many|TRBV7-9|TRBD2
CASSWDPSGGKETQYF
TGTGCCAGCAGCTGGGATCCGAGCGGGGGGAAGGAGACCCAGTACTTC
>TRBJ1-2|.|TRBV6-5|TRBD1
CASSYSPGQGFGYTF
TGTGCCAGCAGTTACTCGCCGGGACAGGGGTTCGGCTACACCTTC
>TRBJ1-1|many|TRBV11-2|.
CASSFTGTREAFF
TGTGCCAGCAGCTTCACAGGTACCCGCGAAGCTTTCTTT
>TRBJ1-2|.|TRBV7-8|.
CASNIDGTVGSYTF
TGTGCCAGCAACATAGACGGTACAGTGGGAAGCTACACCTTC
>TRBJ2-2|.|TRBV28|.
CASSSGAPNTGELFF
TGTGCCAGCAGCAGTGGGGCACCGAACACCGGGGAGCTGTTTTTT
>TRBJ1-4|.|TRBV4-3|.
CASSSYLGEGEKLFF
TGCGCCAGCAGCTCCTACCTGGGAGAGGGTGAAAAACTGTTTTTT
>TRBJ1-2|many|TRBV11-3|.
CASSLGRAAPGYTF
TGTGCCAGCAGCTTAGGGAGGGCAGCCCCCGGCTACACCTTC
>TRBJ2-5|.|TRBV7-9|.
CASSFRDNQETQYF
TGTGCCAGCAGCTTTCGCGACAACCAAGAGACCCAGTACTTC
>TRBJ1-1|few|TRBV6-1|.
CASSSPTNGEAFF
TGTGCCAGCAGCTCCCCCACTAATGGTGAAGCTTTCTTT
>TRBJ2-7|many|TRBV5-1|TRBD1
CASSFGDRGSSYEQYF
TGCGCCAGCAGCTTCGGGGACAGGGGTTCTTCCTACGAGCAGTACTTC
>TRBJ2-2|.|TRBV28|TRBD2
CASSIPHRDYNTGELFF
TGTGCCAGCAGCATTCCACACCGGGACTACAACACCGGGGAGCTGTTTTTT
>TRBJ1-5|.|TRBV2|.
CASRDGGSNQPQHF
TGTGCCAGCAGGGACGGGGGGAGCAATCAGCCCCAGCATTTT